This passage covers 8 T cell receptor beta chains from one sample sequenced in a study of T cell responses to AZD1222 COVID-19 vaccine. Profiled with immunoSEQ multiplex PCR; TCRdb holds only in-frame clones, not every one. The sample yields fewer than 150,000 clones, about 88% seen once. Source: peripheral blood, taken on day 0 of AZD1222 vaccination. Receptor source: an adult in good health.

The V and J genes are TRBV2 and TRBJ1-4; possibly TRBD1 for D (6 bases). Germline lookup yields CDR1 SNHLY and CDR2 FYNNEI. V was cut by 5 bases and J by 8 bases, with 18 bases left in between. This CDR3 is built from 15 residues. CDR3 DNA: TGTGCCAGCAGTTTTCCCCAGGGGAGTGGAGAAAAACTGTTTTTT. Translated: CASSFPQGSGEKLFF. Supplemented by reference TRBV2 and TRBJ1-4, the full variable domain reads EPEVTQTPSHQVTQMGQEVILRCVPISNHLYFYWYRQILGQKVEFLVSFYNNEISEKSEIFDDQFSVERPDGSNFTLKIRSTKLEDSAMYFCASSFPQGSGEKLFFGSGTQLSVL.

Here the CDR3 DNA reads TGTGCCAGCTCAATCAGGGACAGAGAAAAACTGTTTTTT. Protein product: CASSIRDREKLFF. This chain joins TRBV18 and TRBJ1-4, with 7 bases fitting TRBD1. CDR3 size: 13 residues. Germline assignment: CDR1 KGHSH and CDR2 LQKENI. V shed 5 bases, J shed 8 bases, and the junction held 5 bases outside the gene matches. The whole variable domain, remainder taken from reference TRBV18 and TRBJ1-4, is NAGVMQNPRHLVRRRGQEARLRCSPMKGHSHVYWYRQLPEEGLKFMVYLQKENIIDESGMPKERFSAEFPKEGPSILRIQQVVRGDSAAYFCASSIRDREKLFFGSGTQLSVL.

The genes are TRBV11-3 and TRBJ2-1, with D uncertain. CDR3 length: 14 amino acids. The germline gives CDR1 SGHNT, CDR2 YENEEA. V was cut by 1 base and J by 8 bases, with 12 bases left in between. CDR3 coding DNA: TGTGCCAGCAGCTTAGCCCCCTCAAGGCATGAGCAGTTCTTC. Its protein product is CASSLAPSRHEQFF.

This chain connects TRBV29-1 to TRBJ1-1; 7 positions agree with TRBD1. V lost 1 base and J lost 4; bases outside the gene matches: 6. Looked up from germline, CDR1 is SQVTM and CDR2 is ANQGSEA. This CDR3 comprises 14 residues. CDR3 protein: CSVEVPGQITEAFF. In nucleotides, the CDR3 is TGCAGCGTTGAAGTTCCGGGACAGATCACTGAAGCTTTCTTT.

The chain recombines TRBV10-3 with TRBJ2-7; D uncertain. Looked up from germline, CDR1 is ENHRY and CDR2 is SYGVKD. V shed 2 bases and J shed 0 bases, with 5 bases lying between them. The CDR3 contains 13 residues. As DNA, the CDR3 is TGTGCCATCAGTGAGAATTACTCCTACGAGCAGTACTTC. Encoded protein: CAISENYSYEQYF.

V and J are TRBV7-2 and TRBJ1-1; the D gene is possibly TRBD1 (5 bases). This CDR3 is 14 amino acids long. Deletions cut 4 bases from V and 4 bases from J, with 13 bases between. Looked up from germline, CDR1 is SGHTA and CDR2 is FQGNSA. As DNA, the CDR3 is TGTGCCAGCAGCTCGCCGGGACTTTTCACTGAAGCTTTCTTT. Translating it yields CASSSPGLFTEAFF.

The CDR3 sequence is CASSPSLAGTHQPQHF. The CDR3 nucleotides are TGCGCCAGCAGCCCCTCCCTAGCAGGGACCCATCAGCCCCAGCATTTT. The chain links TRBV4-1 to TRBJ1-5; D perhaps matches TRBD1 (5 bases). This CDR3 region has 16 residues. The V gene lost 4 bases and the J gene lost 5 bases, with 18 bases spanning the gap. Germline CDR1 and CDR2: MGHRA and YSYEKL.

The rearrangement joins TRBV5-1 to TRBJ2-2; 9 positions agree with TRBD1. The length of the CDR3 is 16 residues. Germline trimming cut 4 bases from V and 0 bases from J; bases unmatched to any gene: 4. Germline V lookup: CDR1 SGHRS, CDR2 YFSETQ. The chain's CDR3 is CASSPTGGANTGELFF. For the CDR3, the DNA is TGCGCCAGCAGCCCTACAGGGGGCGCGAACACCGGGGAGCTGTTTTTT.